This T cell receptor beta chain comes out of a study of radiotherapy plus CTLA-4 blockade in lung cancer. About the research overall: Among enrolled patients, approximately 18% responded and about 34% achieved disease control.

The study's findings and limits: How blood T cell clones changed early, along with interferon-beta, reportedly forecast response best. TCR clones of tumor origin grew in blood after radiotherapy plus ipilimumab.

The protocol was immunoSEQ multiplex PCR, while the TCRdb copy is restricted to in-frame clones and leaves out a portion. The repertoire holds roughly 50,000 clones, with more than 70% as singletons. The CDR3 is 16 residues long. The germline gives CDR1 SGHDN, CDR2 FVKESK. V lost 1 base to trimming and J lost 2 bases, with 14 bases between them. Chemo-refractory metastatic non-small-cell lung cancer patients were treated with focal radiation plus CTLA-4 blockade with ipilimumab. With respect to this clone: Its antigen is not identified.

Sequenced material: peripheral blood, taken from a patient treated with radiotherapy plus ipilimumab. The genes are TRBV14 and TRBJ2-5, with D perhaps TRBD1 (5 bases). This clonotype was sampled from a human donor with non-small cell lung cancer whose response to radiotherapy plus ipilimumab could not be evaluated. CDR3 protein: CASSQGRGDWQETQYF. CDR3 sequence (DNA): TGTGCCAGCAGCCAAGGAAGGGGCGACTGGCAAGAGACCCAGTACTTC.